This T cell receptor beta chain is drawn from a study of T cell repertoires in cytomegalovirus infection. Study-wide context: CMV epitopes, recently identified HLA-C-restricted and well-studied HLA-B-restricted, were used. Based on public TCR beta signatures, there were indications of CMV infection and of a matching HLA type.

This CDR3 has 13 amino acids. V dropped 4 bases and J dropped 11 bases, with 15 bases sitting between them. Germline CDR1 is SGHTA and CDR2 is FQGNSA. One entry per CDR3 protein results from TCRdb running MiXCR on the reads. In the table there are 450,000 to 650,000 distinct CDR3 sequences, 40% of which are singletons. On this clonotype: Its target is not known.

The origin of this receptor is a human donor in good health (CMV status not recorded). Some clones in this sample may be carry-over from other donors' samples. The rearrangement joins TRBV7-2 to TRBJ2-1; TRBD1 is a possible D gene (6 bases). This specimen was cultured PBMCs, taken from culture after CMV antigen stimulation. The CDR3 sequence is CASSSNRVGKQFF. The CDR3 DNA follows: TGTGCCAGCAGCTCAAACAGGGTTGGGAAGCAGTTCTTC.